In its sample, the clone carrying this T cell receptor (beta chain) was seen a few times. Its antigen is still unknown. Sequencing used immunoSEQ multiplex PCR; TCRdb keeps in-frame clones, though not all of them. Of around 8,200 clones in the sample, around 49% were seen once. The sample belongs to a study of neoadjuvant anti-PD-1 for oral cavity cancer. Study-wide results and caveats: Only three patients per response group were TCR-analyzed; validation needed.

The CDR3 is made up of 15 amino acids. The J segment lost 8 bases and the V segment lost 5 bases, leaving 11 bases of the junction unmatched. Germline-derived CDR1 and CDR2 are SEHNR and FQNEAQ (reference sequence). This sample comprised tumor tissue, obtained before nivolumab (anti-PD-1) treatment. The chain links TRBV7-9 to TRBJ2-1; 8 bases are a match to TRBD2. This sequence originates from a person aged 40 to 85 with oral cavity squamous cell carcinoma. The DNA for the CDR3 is TGTGCCAGCAGCCCCGGACTAGCTTCGACGCATGAGCAGTTCTTC. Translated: CASSPGLASTHEQFF.